These 32 T cell receptor beta chains were all obtained from the same sample, sequenced in a study of blood T cell repertoires in COVID-19. This table comes from immunoSEQ multiplex PCR, and its TCRdb copy is limited to in-frame clones, with some not included. The sample contains just under 45,000 clones, approximately 90% of which appear only once. Sequencing was done on a sample of peripheral blood. The receptors originated from a woman of 80 years or more in a cohort sampled during active or convalescent COVID-19.

The chain is built from TRBV19 and TRBJ1-2; the D gene is possibly TRBD1 (6 bases). Germline CDR1 is LNHDA and CDR2 is SQIVND (reference sequence). The V gene lost 1 base and the J gene lost 3 bases, with 12 bases spanning the gap. The CDR3 spans 15 residues. This CDR3 is CASSIVVGGDYGYTF. CDR3 in DNA: TGTGCCAGTAGTATAGTGGTAGGGGGGGACTATGGCTACACCTTC.

This clone was seen once. The gene calls are TRBV6-5 and TRBJ1-1, with 8 bases that match TRBD1. The CDR3 contains 14 residues. Germline V CDR1 and CDR2: MNHEY, SVGAGI. Germline trimming cut 7 bases from V and 0 bases from J; bases unmatched to any gene: 4. The CDR3 reads CASIWTGLNTEAFF. Here the CDR3 DNA reads TGTGCCAGCATTTGGACAGGGTTGAACACTGAAGCTTTCTTT.

The chain links TRBV21-1 to TRBJ2-7; the table names TRBD2, a call not compared with the DNA. TRBV21-1 is noted as a pseudogene. The CDR3 runs 19 residues. The CDR3 region has the DNA TGTGCCAGCAGCAAAGCTTTTTGGGCTAGCGGGGGGCCCTCCTACGAGCAGTACTTC. Translated: CASSKAFWASGGPSYEQYF.

This chain connects TRBV7-2 to TRBJ2-7, with 7 bases that match TRBD1. The V segment lost 4 bases and the J segment 0 bases; nucleotides outside the gene matches: 3. CDR3 size: 14 residues. Germline-derived CDR1 and CDR2 are SGHTA and FQGNSA. The CDR3: CASSSGQYSYEQYF. In DNA form, the CDR3 reads TGTGCCAGCAGCTCGGGACAGTACTCCTACGAGCAGTACTTC. Together with reference TRBV7-2 and TRBJ2-7, the CDR3 gives the full variable domain: GAGVSQSPSNKVTEKGKDVELRCDPISGHTALYWYRQSLGQGLEFLIYFQGNSAPDKSGLPSDRFSAERTGGSVSTLTIQRTQQEDSAVYLCASSSGQYSYEQYFGPGTRLTVT.

This chain joins TRBV7-8 and TRBJ2-1; 8 nucleotides agree with TRBD1. The CDR3 is made up of 15 amino acids. V dropped 7 bases and J dropped 8; count of bases not matched to a gene: 13. CDR1 and CDR2 from the germline V gene are SGHVS and FQNEAQ. The CDR3 DNA reads TGTGCCAGCATCCCTACGAGTCGGACAGGGCATGAGCAGTTCTTC. Translating it yields CASIPTSRTGHEQFF. The full variable domain, completed using reference TRBV7-8 and TRBJ2-1, is GAGVSQSPRYKVAKRGQDVALRCDPISGHVSLFWYQQALGQGPEFLTYFQNEAQLDKSGLPSDRFFAERPEGSVSTLKIQRTQQEDSAVYLCASIPTSRTGHEQFFGPGTRLTVL.

The J gene is TRBJ2-2, the V gene TRBV12-5; the D gene is possibly TRBD1 (6 bases). Germline V gene sequence: CDR1 LGHNT, CDR2 FRNRAP. V was cut by 6 bases and J by 5 bases, with 13 bases left in between. The CDR3 totals 14 residues. CDR3 coding DNA: TGTGCTAGTGGCTTAGAAACAGGGACCGGGGAGCTGTTTTTT. Its protein is CASGLETGTGELFF.

Concerning this clone itself: One junction end does not reproduce the germline sequence, and a read error may be involved. This sequence joins TRBV3-1 (or the pseudogene TRBV3-2) and TRBJ1-3, with D unresolved. Germline assignment: CDR1 LGHDT and CDR2 YNNKEL (reference sequence). The CDR3 totals 15 residues. The CDR3 sequence: CASRQESNSGNTIYF. The CDR3, as DNA: TGTGCCAGCAGACAAGAGTCTAACTCTGGAAACACCATATATTTT.

In nucleotides, the CDR3 is TGTGCCAGCAGTGATCCTCCAGAACAGGGGCTGTTTTTT. This codes for CASSDPPEQGLFF. V usage is TRBV2 and J usage is TRBJ2-2; TRBD1 is a possible D gene (6 bases). The germline V gene has CDR1 SNHLY and CDR2 FYNNEI. V lost 3 bases, J lost 13 bases, and 15 bases lay in between. The CDR3 is 13 amino acids.

This chain joins TRBV3-1 (or the pseudogene TRBV3-2) and TRBJ2-6; D is perhaps TRBD1 (6 bases). Germline values: CDR1 LGHDT, CDR2 YNNKEL (reference sequence). The germline V and J ends were trimmed by 3 bases and 4 bases, with 10 bases remaining between them. The CDR3 loop spans 15 amino acids. CDR3 residues: CASSHSGTGANVLTF. The CDR3 bases are TGTGCCAGCAGCCATTCCGGGACAGGGGCCAACGTCCTGACTTTC.

The chain carries TRBV5-8 and TRBJ1-4, with D unclear. The CDR3 sequence is 12 residues long. Deletions cut 4 bases from V and 8 bases from J, with 9 bases between. The germline gives CDR1 SGHTS, CDR2 YDEGEE. The CDR3 sequence is CASSMAGEKLFF. In DNA form, the CDR3 reads TGTGCCAGCAGCATGGCGGGAGAAAAACTGTTTTTT.

The chain recombines TRBV3-1 (or the pseudogene TRBV3-2) with TRBJ1-6; 7 nucleotides align to TRBD1. Germline-derived CDR1 and CDR2 are LGHDT and YNNKEL (reference sequence). V gave up 4 bases and J gave up 7 bases; unmatched junction bases: 4. The CDR3 has 14 residues. CDR3 bases: TGTGCCAGCAGCCCGGGGACAGAGAATTCACCCCTCCACTTT. Translating gives CASSPGTENSPLHF.

The rearrangement uses TRBV10-3 and TRBJ1-3; D call uncertain. Germline V CDR1 and CDR2: ENHRY, SYGVKD. The V and J ends lost 2 bases and 2 bases respectively, with 10 bases between them. This CDR3 region has 15 residues. The CDR3 region is CAISEDIQPGNTIYF. The CDR3, as DNA: TGTGCCATCAGTGAGGACATACAACCTGGAAACACCATATATTTT.

The V gene is TRBV3-1 (or the pseudogene TRBV3-2), the J gene TRBJ2-2, with D perhaps matching TRBD2 (6 bases). The length of the CDR3 is 14 residues. The V end was cut by 6 bases, the J end by 4 bases, with 12 bases between. Germline V gene lookup returns CDR1 LGHDT and CDR2 YNNKEL (reference sequence). For the CDR3, the DNA is TGTGCCAGCAGTCCATTTAGCGGCACCGGGGAGCTGTTTTTT. Protein: CASSPFSGTGELFF.

The DNA for the CDR3 is TGTGCCAGCAGCCCCCCTAGGAGGGCGGATTCACCCCTCCACTTT. It yields the protein CASSPPRRADSPLHF. This rearrangement joins TRBV14 to TRBJ1-6; no clear D. The CDR3 runs to 15 residues. V dropped 4 bases and J dropped 8 bases, with 15 bases sitting between them. Germline lookup yields CDR1 SGHDN and CDR2 FVKESK.

V gene TRBV7-2 combines with J gene TRBJ2-7; tentative D call: TRBD2 (6 bases). The germline V and J ends were trimmed by 2 bases and 11 bases, with 16 bases remaining between them. This CDR3 has 13 amino acids. The V gene's germline CDR1 is SGHTA and CDR2 FQGNSA. This chain's CDR3 is CASSLSVIGEEYF. In DNA, the CDR3 is TGTGCCAGCAGCTTATCGGTCATCGGGGAGGAGTACTTC.

DNA of the CDR3: TGTGCCAGCAGCTACCCCGGGACAGGGGGCAACAATGAGCAGTTCTTC. Amino acid sequence: CASSYPGTGGNNEQFF. The chain links TRBV11-3 to TRBJ2-1; 12 bases are shared with TRBD1. The germline gives CDR1 SGHNT, CDR2 YENEEA. After removal of 4 bases from V and 5 bases from J, the junction contained 6 bases not matched to a gene. The CDR3 length is 16 residues.

The chain employs TRBV7-2 and TRBJ2-2; D is perhaps TRBD2 (5 bases). V was trimmed by 0 bases and J by 16 bases, leaving 15 bases between them. CDR1 and CDR2 from the germline V gene are SGHTA and FQGNSA. This CDR3 has 13 amino acids. The CDR3: CASSLATGFGWFF. DNA for the CDR3: TGTGCCAGCAGCTTAGCGACGGGATTTGGATGGTTTTTT.

The chain recombines TRBV7-9 with TRBJ1-2; a possible D gene is TRBD1 (5 bases). The CDR3 totals 13 residues. CDR1 and CDR2 (germline): SEHNR, FQNEAQ (reference sequence). Trimming removed 5 bases from V and 7 bases from J, with 14 bases in between. CDR3 in DNA: TGTGCCAGCAGCCGCCAGGGTGTAGCTGGCTACACCTTC. Translated, it gives CASSRQGVAGYTF.

The chain employs TRBV12-3 or TRBV12-4 and TRBJ1-2, with D uncertain. V lost 0 bases, J lost 8 bases, and 10 bases lay in between. CDR3 length equals 13 residues. CDR3 nucleotides: TGTGCCAGCAGTTTAGCGACGGGTCTCGGCTACACCTTC. It codes for CASSLATGLGYTF.

The gene calls are TRBV10-3 and TRBJ2-3; 7 bases are shared with TRBD2. Trimming at V came to 6 bases and at J to 2 bases, leaving 5 bases not matched to a gene. Germline V CDR1 and CDR2: ENHRY, SYGVKD. The CDR3 is 14 residues long. The CDR3 DNA is TGTGCCATCAGCTCTAGCGGATTCACAGATACGCAGTATTTT. Translation: CAISSSGFTDTQYF.

The chain joins TRBV11-3 to TRBJ2-1; 8 bases map to TRBD2. The CDR3 is made up of 14 amino acids. The V gene's germline CDR1 is SGHNT and CDR2 YENEEA. Trimming cost V 5 bases and J 10 bases; bases outside gene matches: 10. CDR3 sequence (DNA): TGTGCCAGCAGCCAAAATAGCGGGGTGGAGGAGCAGTTCTTC. It translates to CASSQNSGVEEQFF.

The CDR3 DNA reads as TGTGCCAGCAGTGGCTGGGGGGATGAGCAGTTCTTC. This sequence encodes CASSGWGDEQFF. The rearrangement links TRBV2 to TRBJ2-1; D is possibly TRBD2 (6 bases). Germline CDR1 SNHLY, CDR2 FYNNEI. CDR3 size: 12 residues. V was pared by 4 bases and J by 8 bases, with 9 bases between.

The chain is built from TRBV19 and TRBJ1-6, with D perhaps matching TRBD1 (6 bases). There are 16 residues in the CDR3. Germline values: CDR1 LNHDA, CDR2 SQIVND (reference sequence). The V gene lost 3 bases and the J gene lost 8 bases, with 17 bases spanning the gap. This CDR3 is CASSIVGGTSHSPLHF. The CDR3 bases are TGTGCCAGTAGTATCGTGGGGGGGACAAGTCATTCACCCCTCCACTTT.

CDR3 in amino acids: CASSSLRDRGIYTF. For the CDR3, the DNA is TGTGCCAGCAGTTCCCTCCGGGACAGGGGGATCTACACCTTC. The chain recombines TRBV11-2 with TRBJ1-2; 11 positions match TRBD1. Germline V CDR1 and CDR2: SGHAT, FQNNGV. Trimming cost V 6 bases and J 10 bases; bases outside gene matches: 10. The CDR3 extends over 14 amino acids.

This chain joins TRBV5-1 and TRBJ1-2; D unclear. In germline, CDR1 is SGHRS, CDR2 YFSETQ. The CDR3 is 13 residues long. V was shortened by 2 bases and J by 1 base, with 6 bases between the two germline ends. CDR3 sequence: CASSLEGNYGYTF. CDR3 sequence (DNA): TGCGCCAGCAGCTTAGAGGGTAACTATGGCTACACCTTC.

The chain combines TRBV9 with TRBJ2-1; tentative D call: TRBD2 (5 bases). The germline gives CDR1 SGDLS, CDR2 YYNGEE. Trimming shortened V by 4 bases and J by 0 bases, and 14 bases separated the two germline ends. This CDR3 has 16 residues. The CDR3 DNA follows: TGTGCCAGCAGCCAACGGGGTACTAGCTCCTACAATGAGCAGTTCTTC. The encoded protein is CASSQRGTSSYNEQFF.

The V gene is TRBV5-1, the J gene TRBJ1-4; D is ambiguous. The CDR3 has 13 residues. The germline CDR1 and CDR2 sequences are SGHRS and YFSETQ. The V and J ends lost 0 bases and 7 bases respectively, with 7 bases between them. CDR3 amino acids: CASSLEGGEKLFF. In nucleotides, the CDR3 is TGCGCCAGCAGCTTGGAGGGAGGTGAAAAACTGTTTTTT.

The CDR3 here is CASSYSVAASYGYTF. As DNA, the CDR3 is TGTGCCAGCAGTTACTCGGTAGCCGCGTCCTATGGCTACACCTTC. The V and J genes are TRBV6-5 and TRBJ1-2; no definite D call. Trimming took 0 bases from V and 4 from J, leaving 12 bases between them. The germline V gene encodes CDR1 MNHEY and CDR2 SVGAGI. This CDR3 region has 15 residues.

The J gene is TRBJ1-6, the V gene TRBV10-3; the D is unclear. The CDR3 length is 13 residues. Trimming cost V 7 bases and J 8 bases, with 12 bases left between them. CDR1 and CDR2 (germline): ENHRY, SYGVKD. The CDR3 nucleotides are TGTGCCATCACCGCAGGAGGAGATTCACCCCTCCACTTT. Translation gives CAITAGGDSPLHF.

The chain carries TRBV7-9 and TRBJ1-1; possible D gene TRBD1, 6 bases. Trimming cost V 5 bases and J 1 base, with 11 bases left between them. Germline V gives CDR1 SEHNR, CDR2 FQNEAQ (reference sequence). The CDR3 length is 14 residues. CDR3 in DNA: TGTGCCAGCAGCCACGGACAGAGGAACACTGAAGCTTTCTTT. Translated, it gives CASSHGQRNTEAFF.

This rearrangement joins TRBV7-3 to TRBJ2-7; TRBD1 matches 8 bases. With 1 base clipped from V and 4 bases from J, the junction kept 6 bases outside the gene matches. This CDR3 has 15 residues. Germline values: CDR1 SGHTA, CDR2 FQGTGA. CDR3 nucleotides: TGTGCCAGCAGCTTAAATGCAGGGGGCTGGTACGAGCAGTACTTC. Amino acid sequence: CASSLNAGGWYEQYF.

The V and J genes are TRBV29-1 and TRBJ2-3; D gene unclear. This CDR3 is 12 amino acids long. Germline CDR1 reads SQVTM; CDR2 reads ANQGSEA. Between the trimmed V and J ends, which lost 4 bases and 1 base, there was a span of 6 bases. In DNA, the CDR3 is TGCAGCGTTGTACAAGGCACAGATACGCAGTATTTT. It codes for CSVVQGTDTQYF.